Below are 32 T cell receptor beta chains sequenced from a single sample in a study of ipilimumab plus nivolumab after autologous stem cell transplantation. The repertoire was sequenced with immunoSEQ multiplex PCR; TCRdb's copy has only in-frame clones and lacks some. The data contain around 21,000 clones, 77% of them seen just once; the ten biggest clones take up more than 15%. The sequences come from PBMCs, collected in a trial of ipilimumab plus nivolumab as post-transplant consolidation. Receptors originate from a male donor with diffuse large B-cell lymphoma.

The chain recombines TRBV7-9 with TRBJ2-3; D may be TRBD2 (5 bases). The V gene's germline CDR1 is SEHNR and CDR2 FQNEAQ (reference sequence). V gave up 4 bases and J gave up 6 bases, with 17 bases separating them. CDR3 length equals 15 residues. For the CDR3, the DNA is TGTGCCAGCAGCTCCCGCCTTGAGACTACCGATACGCAGTATTTT. This translates into CASSSRLETTDTQYF.

The chain recombines TRBV28 with TRBJ1-3; TRBD1 might be the D (6 bases). Trimming left V 5 bases short and J 4 bases short, with 12 bases between. This CDR3 is 14 amino acids long. Per the germline V gene, CDR1 is MDHEN and CDR2 is SYDVKM. The CDR3 sequence is CASSVGGPGNTIYF. For the CDR3, the DNA is TGTGCCAGCAGTGTCGGGGGGCCAGGAAACACCATATATTTT.

The chain is built from TRBV7-8 and TRBJ1-1; D is unclear. This CDR3 is built from 15 residues. V was cut by 5 bases and J by 5 bases, with 18 bases left in between. The germline gives CDR1 SGHVS, CDR2 FQNEAQ. CDR3 region: CASSPSERRWTEAFF. The CDR3 coding sequence is TGTGCCAGCAGCCCGTCGGAGCGGAGGTGGACTGAAGCTTTCTTT.

This chain links TRBV28 with TRBJ2-5; 9 bases are a match to TRBD2. The germline V gene has CDR1 MDHEN and CDR2 SYDVKM. J lost 5 bases, V lost 4 bases, and 8 bases had no gene match. CDR3 size: 15 residues. This CDR3 reads CASSYGRGGLETQYF. In nucleotides, the CDR3 is TGTGCCAGCAGTTATGGGCGGGGGGGCCTGGAGACCCAGTACTTC.

The rearrangement joins TRBV5-1 to TRBJ1-3; D is ambiguous. Germline-derived CDR1 and CDR2 are SGHRS and YFSETQ. V was clipped by 1 base and J by 1 base, with 9 bases between them. This CDR3 comprises 15 residues. The CDR3 spells CASSLSTISGNTIYF. DNA of the CDR3: TGCGCCAGCAGCTTGTCCACTATTTCTGGAAACACCATATATTTT.

The chain links TRBV11-2 to TRBJ2-7; 9 bases map to TRBD1. Per the germline V gene, CDR1 is SGHAT and CDR2 is FQNNGV. This CDR3 comprises 17 residues. J was trimmed by 5 bases and V by 2 bases; bases with no gene match: 13. CDR3 nucleotides: TGTGCCAGCAGCTTAAGGCCTGGACAGGGGAAATCGAACGAGCAGTACTTC. Its translation is CASSLRPGQGKSNEQYF.

This clone was counted once. The rearrangement uses TRBV28 and TRBJ2-5; no reliable D call. Germline CDR1 is MDHEN and CDR2 is SYDVKM. The CDR3 sequence is 11 residues long. The ends were cut back, 1 base at V and 7 bases at J, with 4 bases in the middle. DNA of the CDR3: TGTGCCAGCAGTTTATCAGCGACCCAGTACTTC. It is translated as CASSLSATQYF.

This clone was picked up a small number of times. CDR3 loop: CAISGTGNVDTEAFF. The CDR3 region has the DNA TGTGCCATCAGTGGGACAGGGAACGTGGACACTGAAGCTTTCTTT. The rearrangement joins TRBV10-3 to TRBJ1-1, with 8 bases lining up with TRBD1. The V segment lost 4 bases and the J segment 3 bases; nucleotides outside the gene matches: 7. The germline V gene encodes CDR1 ENHRY and CDR2 SYGVKD. The CDR3 runs to 15 residues.

The chain links TRBV28 to TRBJ1-2, with D maybe TRBD1 (5 bases). V dropped 1 base and J dropped 0 bases, with 12 bases sitting between them. There are 16 residues in the CDR3. Germline V gene lookup returns CDR1 MDHEN and CDR2 SYDVKM. The CDR3 reads CASSLSWGPANYGYTF. CDR3 DNA: TGTGCCAGCAGTTTATCTTGGGGACCAGCTAACTATGGCTACACCTTC.

CDR3 DNA sequence: TGTGCCATCAATTCCGACAGGGGTTCTTCACCCCTCCACTTT. Translated: CAINSDRGSSPLHF. This chain connects TRBV10-3 to TRBJ1-6, with 8 nucleotides matching TRBD1. Germline V gene data show CDR1 as ENHRY and CDR2 as SYGVKD. Trimming removed 7 bases from V and 9 bases from J; junction bases left unmatched: 8. The CDR3 runs to 14 residues.

The chain uses TRBV7-2 and TRBJ2-6; D is unclear. The V gene lost 4 bases and the J gene lost 1 base, with 17 bases spanning the gap. CDR3 length: 18 residues. Germline values: CDR1 SGHTA, CDR2 FQGNSA. CDR3 amino acids: CASSSPLGFGSGANVLTF. The CDR3 DNA is TGTGCCAGCAGCTCCCCCCTTGGGTTTGGTTCTGGGGCCAACGTCCTGACTTTC. The full variable domain, in which reference TRBV7-2 and TRBJ2-6 provide the parts outside the CDR3, is GAGVSQSPSNKVTEKGKDVELRCDPISGHTALYWYRQSLGQGLEFLIYFQGNSAPDKSGLPSDRFSAERTGGSVSTLTIQRTQQEDSAVYLCASSSPLGFGSGANVLTFGAGSRLTVL.

The chain combines TRBV4-2 with TRBJ1-6; 7 bases match TRBD1. The V segment lost 3 bases and the J segment 7 bases; nucleotides outside the gene matches: 6. CDR3 length equals 15 residues. CDR1 and CDR2 from the germline V gene are LGHNA and YNFKEQ. This CDR3 is CASSQPTGVNSPLHF. The CDR3 DNA reads TGTGCCAGCAGCCAGCCAACAGGGGTAAATTCACCCCTCCACTTT.

This clone was recorded a few times. V usage is TRBV4-2 and J usage is TRBJ1-1; 8 bases match TRBD1. The germline V gene encodes CDR1 LGHNA and CDR2 YNFKEQ. With V trimmed by 0 bases and J by 7 bases, 13 bases remained unmatched. The CDR3 contains 17 residues. CDR3 bases: TGTGCCAGCAGCCAAGACCCGCTAGACAGGGGATTCTGTGAAGCTTTCTTT. It codes for CASSQDPLDRGFCEAFF.

This CDR3 is CASSRKGGEQYF. In DNA, the CDR3 is TGTGCCAGCAGCCGTAAGGGTGGGGAGCAGTACTTC. The gene calls are TRBV7-6 and TRBJ2-7; D not certain. V gave up 5 bases and J gave up 7 bases, with 12 bases separating them. Germline CDR1 is SGHVS and CDR2 is FNYEAQ. This CDR3 spans 12 amino acids.

The rearrangement links TRBV30 to TRBJ1-5, with a possible D match to TRBD1 (5 bases). The length of the CDR3 is 13 residues. In germline, CDR1 is GTSNPN, CDR2 SVGIG (reference sequence). Trimming stripped 3 bases from V and 3 bases from J, with 9 bases between. CDR3 residues: CAWSRDHNQPQHF. The CDR3, as DNA: TGTGCCTGGAGCAGGGATCACAATCAGCCCCAGCATTTT. Complete variable domain (other parts from reference TRBV30 and TRBJ1-5): SQTIHQWPATLVQPVGSPLSLECTVEGTSNPNLYWYRQAAGRGLQLLFYSVGIGQISSEVPQNLSASRPQDRQFILSSKKLLLSDSGFYLCAWSRDHNQPQHFGDGTRLSIL.

A single count supports this clone. V and J are TRBV4-3 and TRBJ1-3, with D perhaps TRBD1 (5 bases). V lost 0 bases, J lost 4 bases, and 10 bases lay in between. Germline assignment: CDR1 LGHNA and CDR2 YSLEER. The CDR3 sequence is 15 residues long. CDR3 sequence (DNA): TGCGCCAGCAGCCAAGAAGCAGGGTCGGGAAACACCATATATTTT. Encoded protein: CASSQEAGSGNTIYF.

This clone was observed a handful of times. In DNA form, the CDR3 reads TGTGCCAGCAGCGTTCACCAGGGGACGAAGGTGAGCAATCAGCCCCAGCATTTT. Residues: CASSVHQGTKVSNQPQHF. This chain connects TRBV9 to TRBJ1-5; possibly TRBD1 for D (6 bases). CDR1 SGDLS and CDR2 YYNGEE come from the germline V gene. The CDR3 is 18 amino acids. Trimming pared 2 bases from V and 1 base from J, leaving 19 bases between.

The chain joins TRBV6-1 to TRBJ2-7, with a tentative D call TRBD2 (5 bases). Deletions cut 2 bases from V and 5 bases from J, with 13 bases between. CDR3 length: 14 amino acids. Germline values: CDR1 MNHNS, CDR2 SASEGT. CDR3 protein: CASSENRSGNEQYF. The DNA for the CDR3 is TGTGCCAGCAGTGAAAATCGGTCCGGGAACGAGCAGTACTTC.

This clone was detected a few times. The chain carries TRBV18 and TRBJ1-2; the match to TRBD1 covers 12 bases. The CDR3 length is 16 residues. V was pared by 5 bases and J by 4 bases, with 8 bases of the junction left unmatched. From germline, CDR1 is KGHSH and CDR2 LQKENI. The CDR3 DNA reads as TGTGCCAGCTCAGCCGGGACAGGGGGCTTCGGCTATGGCTACACCTTC. Protein product: CASSAGTGGFGYGYTF.

This chain joins TRBV5-6 and TRBJ1-6, with D possibly being TRBD1 (6 bases). The germline V and J ends were trimmed by 7 bases and 7 bases, with 15 bases remaining between them. CDR3 length: 14 amino acids. The germline V gene encodes CDR1 SGHDT and CDR2 YYEEEE. The DNA for the CDR3 is TGTGCCAGCGTACAGGGACGGATCAATTCACCCCTCCACTTT. Amino acids: CASVQGRINSPLHF.

V usage is TRBV5-1 and J usage is TRBJ2-3, with D possibly matching TRBD1 (6 bases). There are 16 residues in the CDR3. Trimming left V 0 bases short and J 2 bases short, with 13 bases between. Looked up from germline, CDR1 is SGHRS and CDR2 is YFSETQ. CDR3 in amino acids: CASSLDSGVFTDTQYF. CDR3 nucleotides: TGCGCCAGCAGCTTGGACTCAGGGGTCTTCACAGATACGCAGTATTTT.

The gene calls are TRBV25-1 and TRBJ2-5, with 10 bases matching TRBD1. The CDR3 runs 16 residues. V dropped 3 bases and J dropped 5; count of bases not matched to a gene: 9. Looked up from germline, CDR1 is MGHDK and CDR2 is SYGVNS. CDR3 amino acids: CASSEGQGRGWETQYF. Written as DNA, the CDR3 is TGTGCCAGCAGTGAGGGACAGGGGCGAGGATGGGAGACCCAGTACTTC.

This clone occurred a few times. The chain recombines TRBV11-2 with TRBJ1-2; weak D call: TRBD1 (5 bases). Deletions cut 5 bases from V and 7 bases from J, with 14 bases between. Germline V CDR1 and CDR2: SGHAT, FQNNGV. This CDR3 spans 13 amino acids. Here the CDR3 DNA reads TGTGCCAGCAGCACCCGGACACTGGGTGGCTACACCTTC. Translating it yields CASSTRTLGGYTF.

The rearrangement links TRBV2 to TRBJ2-5, with 10 bases that match TRBD2. The last part of the DNA fits TRBJ2-7 better; the J call may be wrong. The germline CDR1 and CDR2 sequences are SNHLY and FYNNEI. The CDR3 is 13 amino acids. For the CDR3, the DNA is TGTGCCAGCTATCAGCGGGGGGGCGACGAGCAGTACTTC. Amino acid sequence: CASYQRGGDEQYF.

The chain combines TRBV7-2 with TRBJ1-4, with D tentatively TRBD1 (5 bases). The germline V gene encodes CDR1 SGHTA and CDR2 FQGNSA. This CDR3 is built from 16 residues. With 5 bases removed from V and 0 bases from J, the gap between germline ends came to 13 bases. The CDR3 loop reads CASSLTSGATNEKLFF. The DNA of the CDR3 is TGTGCCAGCAGCCTAACTTCGGGGGCAACTAATGAAAAACTGTTTTTT.

The rearrangement links TRBV2 to TRBJ1-6; 8 positions match TRBD1. From germline, CDR1 is SNHLY and CDR2 FYNNEI. The CDR3 consists of 15 residues. Losses at the gene ends were 5 bases for V and 9 bases for J; bases not matched to a gene: 9. The chain's CDR3 is CASSQDRGRPSPLHF. CDR3 sequence (DNA): TGTGCCAGCAGTCAAGACAGGGGTCGCCCTTCACCCCTCCACTTT.

The chain has TRBV6-1 and TRBJ1-2; possibly TRBD1 for D (5 bases). V lost 4 bases, J lost 4 bases, and 10 bases lay in between. The length of the CDR3 is 13 residues. Germline CDR1 and CDR2: MNHNS and SASEGT. CDR3 DNA: TGTGCCAGCAGTGGACAGCTCTCCTATGGCTACACCTTC. Amino acid sequence: CASSGQLSYGYTF.

The chain has TRBV27 and TRBJ1-3; D is unclear. V lost 9 bases, J lost 0 bases, and 12 bases lay in between. Germline assignment: CDR1 MNHEY and CDR2 SMNVEV (reference sequence). CDR3 length: 14 residues. In DNA, the CDR3 is TGTGCCAGTTCGCCCTTAAACTCTGGAAACACCATATATTTT. It translates to CASSPLNSGNTIYF.

The chain combines TRBV19 with TRBJ2-1; no firm D call. The CDR3 length is 15 residues. CDR1 and CDR2 from the germline V gene are LNHDA and SQIVND (reference sequence). Trimming removed 3 bases from V and 0 bases from J, with 9 bases in between. CDR3 nucleotide sequence: TGTGCCAGTAGTATGCGGCAAAGCTCCTACAATGAGCAGTTCTTC. Translation: CASSMRQSSYNEQFF.

The V call is TRBV5-1, the J call TRBJ2-7; possible D gene TRBD2, 5 bases. The germline V gene has CDR1 SGHRS and CDR2 YFSETQ. The CDR3 is 13 amino acids. V lost 3 bases, J lost 4 bases, and 11 bases lay in between. The CDR3 coding sequence is TGCGCCAGCAGCTACGGCCTAGCTTACGAGCAGTACTTC. Amino acid sequence: CASSYGLAYEQYF.

The gene calls are TRBV27 and TRBJ1-4, with D perhaps matching TRBD1 (5 bases). This CDR3 spans 14 amino acids. Trimming stripped 1 base from V and 8 bases from J, with 11 bases between. Germline V gene sequence: CDR1 MNHEY, CDR2 SMNVEV (reference sequence). The CDR3 reads CASSLWQGNEKLFF. Written as DNA, the CDR3 is TGTGCCAGCAGTTTATGGCAGGGAAACGAAAAACTGTTTTTT.

The V gene is TRBV21-1, the J gene TRBJ1-2. TRBV21-1 is a known pseudogene. The CDR3 spans 11 residues. The chain's CDR3 is CASSEGYGYTF. DNA for the CDR3: TGTGCCAGCAGTGAGGGCTATGGCTACACCTTC.